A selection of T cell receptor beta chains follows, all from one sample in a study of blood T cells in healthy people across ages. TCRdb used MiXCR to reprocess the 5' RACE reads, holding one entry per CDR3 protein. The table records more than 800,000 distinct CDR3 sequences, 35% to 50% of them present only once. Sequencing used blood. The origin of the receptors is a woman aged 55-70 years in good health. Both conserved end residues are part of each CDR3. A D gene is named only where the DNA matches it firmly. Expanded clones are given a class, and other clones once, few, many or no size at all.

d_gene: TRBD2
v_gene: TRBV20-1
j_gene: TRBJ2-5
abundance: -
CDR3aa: CSARDPRTSGETQYF
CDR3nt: TGCAGTGCTAGAGATCCGCGGACTAGCGGAGAGACCCAGTACTTC

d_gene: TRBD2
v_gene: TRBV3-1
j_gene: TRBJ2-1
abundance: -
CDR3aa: CSSQGEGSNEQFF
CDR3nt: TGCTCCTCTCAAGGGGAGGGAAGCAATGAGCAGTTCTTC

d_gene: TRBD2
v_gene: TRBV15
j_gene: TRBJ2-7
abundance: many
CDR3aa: CATSRDSLAGGLDYEQYF
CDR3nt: TGTGCCACCAGCAGAGATTCCCTAGCGGGAGGGTTGGACTACGAGCAGTACTTC

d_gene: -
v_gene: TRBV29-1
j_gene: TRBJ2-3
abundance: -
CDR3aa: CSVDHGGGGSDTQYF
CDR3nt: TGCAGCGTTGACCACGGCGGTGGTGGATCAGATACGCAGTATTTT

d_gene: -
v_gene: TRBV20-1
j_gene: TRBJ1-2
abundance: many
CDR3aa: CSALVGLGYTF
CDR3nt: TGCAGTGCCCTCGTTGGTCTGGGCTACACCTTC

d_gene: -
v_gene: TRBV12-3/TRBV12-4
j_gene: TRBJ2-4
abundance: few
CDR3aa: CASSLAGFVKNIQYF
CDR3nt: TGTGCCAGCAGTTTAGCTGGGTTTGTCAAAAACATTCAGTACTTC

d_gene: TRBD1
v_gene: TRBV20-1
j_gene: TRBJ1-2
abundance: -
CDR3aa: CIASPGQGKYGYTF
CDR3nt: TGCATTGCTAGCCCGGGACAGGGGAAGTATGGCTACACCTTC

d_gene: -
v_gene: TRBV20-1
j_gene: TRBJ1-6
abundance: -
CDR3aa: CSARESQGRNSPLHF
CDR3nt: TGCAGTGCTAGAGAATCGCAGGGGCGGAATTCACCCCTCCACTTT

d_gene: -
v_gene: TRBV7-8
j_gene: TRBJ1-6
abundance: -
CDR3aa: CASSLVRGSYSPLHF
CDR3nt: TGTGCAAGCAGCTTAGTACGGGGATCATATTCACCCCTCCACTTT

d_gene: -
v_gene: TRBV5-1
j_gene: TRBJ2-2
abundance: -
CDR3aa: CASSPIDSYTGELFF
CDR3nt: TGCGCCAGCAGCCCAATAGACAGTTACACCGGGGAGCTGTTTTTT

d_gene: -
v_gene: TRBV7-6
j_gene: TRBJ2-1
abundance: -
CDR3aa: CASSLAGGAVDEQFF
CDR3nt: TGTGCCAGCAGCTTAGCGGGAGGCGCGGTCGATGAGCAGTTCTTC

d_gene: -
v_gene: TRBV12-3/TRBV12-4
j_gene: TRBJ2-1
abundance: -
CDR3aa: CASRPGVREFF
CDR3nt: TGTGCCAGCAGGCCAGGGGTCAGGGAGTTCTTC

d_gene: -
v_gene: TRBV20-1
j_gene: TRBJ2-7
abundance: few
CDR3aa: CSASKRTGSYEQYF
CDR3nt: TGCAGTGCTAGTAAACGGACCGGCTCCTACGAGCAGTACTTC

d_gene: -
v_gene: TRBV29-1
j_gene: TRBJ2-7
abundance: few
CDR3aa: CSVGDPTYEQYF
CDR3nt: TGCAGCGTTGGGGATCCGACCTACGAGCAGTACTTC

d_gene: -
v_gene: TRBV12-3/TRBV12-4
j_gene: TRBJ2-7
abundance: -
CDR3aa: CASSPKRGRERAYEQYF
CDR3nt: TGTGCCAGCAGTCCCAAGAGGGGGCGGGAGCGCGCCTACGAGCAGTACTTC

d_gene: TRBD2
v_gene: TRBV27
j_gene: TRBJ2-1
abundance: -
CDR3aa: CASSPRLAGGGHNEQFF
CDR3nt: TGTGCCAGCAGTCCACGACTAGCGGGAGGGGGCCACAATGAGCAGTTCTTC

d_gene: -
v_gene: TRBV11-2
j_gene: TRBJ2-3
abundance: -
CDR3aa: CASSLGRALSTDTQYF
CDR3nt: TGTGCCAGCAGCTTAGGCAGGGCTCTTAGCACAGATACGCAGTATTTT

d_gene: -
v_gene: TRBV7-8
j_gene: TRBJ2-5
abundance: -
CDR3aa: CTSSSGGSGETQYF
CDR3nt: TGTACCAGCAGCTCCGGAGGAAGCGGGGAGACCCAGTACTTC

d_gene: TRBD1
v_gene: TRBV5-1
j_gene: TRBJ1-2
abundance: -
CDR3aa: CASSLVAGGFYGYTF
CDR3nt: TGCGCCAGCAGCTTGGTAGCAGGGGGCTTCTATGGCTACACCTTC

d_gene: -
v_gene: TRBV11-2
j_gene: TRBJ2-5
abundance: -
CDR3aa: CASSLVVRPLQETQYF
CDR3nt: TGTGCCAGCAGCTTAGTGGTCAGGCCACTCCAAGAGACCCAGTACTTC

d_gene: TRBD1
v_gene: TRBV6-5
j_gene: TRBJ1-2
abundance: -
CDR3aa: CASSTPRRQGEGGYTF
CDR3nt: TGTGCCAGCAGTACACCCAGGAGACAGGGGGAGGGTGGCTACACCTTC

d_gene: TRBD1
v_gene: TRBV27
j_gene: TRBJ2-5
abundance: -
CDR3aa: CASSLMGQGWVSGETQYF
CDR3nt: TGTGCCAGCAGTTTAATGGGACAGGGGTGGGTCAGCGGAGAGACCCAGTACTTC

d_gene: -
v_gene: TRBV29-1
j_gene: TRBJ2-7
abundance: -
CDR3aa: CSVEGTRDGRTYNEQYF
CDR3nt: TGCAGCGTTGAAGGGACCCGGGACGGGAGAACCTACAATGAGCAGTACTTC

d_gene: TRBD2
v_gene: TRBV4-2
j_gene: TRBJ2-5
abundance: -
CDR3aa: CASSQDHSGRVGETQYF
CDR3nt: TGTGCCAGCAGCCAAGATCACAGCGGGAGGGTGGGAGAGACCCAGTACTTC

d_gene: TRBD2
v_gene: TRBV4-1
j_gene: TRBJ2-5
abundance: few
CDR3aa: CASSQGGDRQETQYF
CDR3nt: TGCGCCAGCAGCCAGGGAGGGGACCGCCAAGAGACCCAGTACTTC

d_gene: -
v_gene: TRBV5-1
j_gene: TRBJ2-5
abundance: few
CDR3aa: CASSLEAVAEETQYF
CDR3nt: TGCGCCAGCAGCTTGGAGGCGGTGGCAGAAGAGACCCAGTACTTC

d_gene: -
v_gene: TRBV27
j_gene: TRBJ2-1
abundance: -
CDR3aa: CAGRGGVQFF
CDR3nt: TGTGCCGGCAGGGGTGGTGTTCAGTTCTTC

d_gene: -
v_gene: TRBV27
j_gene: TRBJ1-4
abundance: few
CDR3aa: CASSLKWGRLNEKLFF
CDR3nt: TGTGCCAGCAGTTTAAAGTGGGGCAGGCTGAATGAAAAACTGTTTTTT

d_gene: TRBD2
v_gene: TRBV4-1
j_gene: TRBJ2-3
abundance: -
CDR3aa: CASSHRVREVTDTQYF
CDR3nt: TGCGCCAGTAGCCACCGGGTACGGGAGGTCACAGATACGCAGTATTTT

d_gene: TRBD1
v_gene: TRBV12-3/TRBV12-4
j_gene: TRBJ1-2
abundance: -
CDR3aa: CASSPQGSSNYGYTF
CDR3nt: TGTGCCAGCAGTCCACAGGGGTCGAGTAACTATGGCTACACCTTC

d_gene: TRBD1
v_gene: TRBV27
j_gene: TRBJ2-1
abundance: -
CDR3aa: CTSRAGTGGEQFF
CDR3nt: TGTACCAGTAGAGCCGGGACAGGGGGAGAGCAGTTCTTC

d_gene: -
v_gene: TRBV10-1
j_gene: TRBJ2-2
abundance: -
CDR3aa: CASSEWESNTGELFF
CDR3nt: TGCGCCAGCAGTGAGTGGGAATCGAACACCGGGGAGCTGTTTTTT

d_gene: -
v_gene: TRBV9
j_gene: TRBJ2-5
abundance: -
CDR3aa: CASSVDPTGRGETQYF
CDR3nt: TGTGCCAGCAGCGTAGACCCCACAGGGAGGGGAGAGACCCAGTACTTC

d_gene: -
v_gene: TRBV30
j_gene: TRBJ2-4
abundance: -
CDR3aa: CAWGEELAKNIQYF
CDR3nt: TGTGCCTGGGGGGAGGAATTAGCCAAAAACATTCAGTACTTC

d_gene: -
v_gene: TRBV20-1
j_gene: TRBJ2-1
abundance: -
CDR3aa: CSAPEARASSYNEQFF
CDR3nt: TGCAGTGCCCCGGAGGCACGTGCGAGCTCCTACAATGAGCAGTTCTTC

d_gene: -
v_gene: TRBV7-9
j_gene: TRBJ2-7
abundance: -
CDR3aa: CASSSRRDYEQYF
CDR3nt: TGTGCCAGCAGCTCCAGGAGGGACTACGAGCAGTACTTC

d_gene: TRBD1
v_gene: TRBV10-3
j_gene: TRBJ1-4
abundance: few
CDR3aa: CAISGTAQGANKATNEKLFF
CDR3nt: TGTGCCATCAGTGGGACCGCCCAGGGGGCTAATAAAGCAACTAATGAAAAACTGTTTTTT

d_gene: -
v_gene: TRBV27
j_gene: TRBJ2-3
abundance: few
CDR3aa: CASTSPGRTDTQYF
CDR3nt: TGTGCCAGCACCTCGCCCGGGCGCACAGATACGCAGTATTTT

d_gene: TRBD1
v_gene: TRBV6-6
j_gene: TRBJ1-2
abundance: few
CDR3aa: CASSPRTGGSYGYTF
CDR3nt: TGTGCCAGCAGTCCGCGGACAGGGGGCAGCTATGGCTACACCTTC

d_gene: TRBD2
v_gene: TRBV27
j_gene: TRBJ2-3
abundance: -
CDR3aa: CASTALTSGRAFGTDTQYF
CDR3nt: TGTGCCAGCACCGCCCTGACTAGCGGGAGGGCCTTTGGCACAGATACGCAGTATTTT

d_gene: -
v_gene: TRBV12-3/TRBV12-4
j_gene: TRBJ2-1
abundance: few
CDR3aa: CASSQFVLENEQFF
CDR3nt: TGTGCCAGCAGCCAATTTGTACTGGAAAATGAGCAGTTCTTC

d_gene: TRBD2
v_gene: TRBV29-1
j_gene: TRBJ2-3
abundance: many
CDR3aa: CSVEDVAGALDTQYF
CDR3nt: TGCAGCGTTGAAGATGTAGCGGGAGCCCTAGATACGCAGTATTTT

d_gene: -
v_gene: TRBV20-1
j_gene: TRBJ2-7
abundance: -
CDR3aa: CSALLWGGLREQYF
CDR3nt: TGCAGTGCGCTACTGTGGGGGGGGCTCCGGGAGCAGTACTTC

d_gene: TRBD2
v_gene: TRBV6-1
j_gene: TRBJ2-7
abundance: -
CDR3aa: CASSALAGGYNEQYF
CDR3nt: TGTGCCAGCAGTGCCCTAGCGGGGGGTTACAATGAGCAGTACTTC

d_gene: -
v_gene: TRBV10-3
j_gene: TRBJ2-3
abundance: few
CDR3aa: CAIRRQGGTDTQYF
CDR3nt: TGTGCCATCAGACGACAGGGAGGTACAGATACGCAGTATTTT

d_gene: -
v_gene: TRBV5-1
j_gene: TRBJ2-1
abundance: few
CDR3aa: CASSPARDSSYNEQFF
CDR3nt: TGCGCCAGCAGCCCCGCCCGGGATTCCTCCTACAATGAGCAGTTCTTC

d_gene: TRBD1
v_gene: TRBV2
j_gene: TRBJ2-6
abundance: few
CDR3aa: CASSARTGAGANVLTF
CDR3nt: TGTGCCAGCAGTGCAAGGACAGGGGCTGGGGCCAACGTCCTGACTTTC

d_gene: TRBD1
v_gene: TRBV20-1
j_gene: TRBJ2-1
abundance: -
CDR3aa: CSASDRVVSYNEQFF
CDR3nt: TGCAGTGCTTCCGACAGGGTGGTATCCTACAATGAGCAGTTCTTC

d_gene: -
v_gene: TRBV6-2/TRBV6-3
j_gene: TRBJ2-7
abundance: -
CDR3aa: CASGARREQYF
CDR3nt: TGTGCCAGTGGGGCGCGGCGAGAGCAGTACTTC

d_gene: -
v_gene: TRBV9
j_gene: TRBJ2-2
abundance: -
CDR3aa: CASSVHTLVDTGELFF
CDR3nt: TGTGCCAGCAGCGTCCATACATTGGTTGACACCGGGGAGCTGTTTTTT

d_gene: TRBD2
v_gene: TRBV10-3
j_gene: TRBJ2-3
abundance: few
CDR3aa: CAISTGTISDTQYF
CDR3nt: TGTGCCATCAGCACCGGGACTATATCGGATACGCAGTATTTT

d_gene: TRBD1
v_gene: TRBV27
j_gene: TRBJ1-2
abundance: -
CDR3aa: CASSGRGLSNYGYTF
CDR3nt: TGTGCCAGCAGTGGCAGGGGGCTTTCTAACTATGGCTACACCTTC

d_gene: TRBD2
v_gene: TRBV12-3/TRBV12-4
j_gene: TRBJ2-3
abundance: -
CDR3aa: CASSSSGKPDTQYF
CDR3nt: TGTGCCAGCAGTTCTAGCGGGAAACCAGATACGCAGTATTTT

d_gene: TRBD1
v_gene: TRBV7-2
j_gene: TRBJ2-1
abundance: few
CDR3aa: CASSLARQGTNEQFF
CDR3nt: TGTGCCAGCAGCTTAGCCAGACAGGGGACGAATGAGCAGTTCTTC